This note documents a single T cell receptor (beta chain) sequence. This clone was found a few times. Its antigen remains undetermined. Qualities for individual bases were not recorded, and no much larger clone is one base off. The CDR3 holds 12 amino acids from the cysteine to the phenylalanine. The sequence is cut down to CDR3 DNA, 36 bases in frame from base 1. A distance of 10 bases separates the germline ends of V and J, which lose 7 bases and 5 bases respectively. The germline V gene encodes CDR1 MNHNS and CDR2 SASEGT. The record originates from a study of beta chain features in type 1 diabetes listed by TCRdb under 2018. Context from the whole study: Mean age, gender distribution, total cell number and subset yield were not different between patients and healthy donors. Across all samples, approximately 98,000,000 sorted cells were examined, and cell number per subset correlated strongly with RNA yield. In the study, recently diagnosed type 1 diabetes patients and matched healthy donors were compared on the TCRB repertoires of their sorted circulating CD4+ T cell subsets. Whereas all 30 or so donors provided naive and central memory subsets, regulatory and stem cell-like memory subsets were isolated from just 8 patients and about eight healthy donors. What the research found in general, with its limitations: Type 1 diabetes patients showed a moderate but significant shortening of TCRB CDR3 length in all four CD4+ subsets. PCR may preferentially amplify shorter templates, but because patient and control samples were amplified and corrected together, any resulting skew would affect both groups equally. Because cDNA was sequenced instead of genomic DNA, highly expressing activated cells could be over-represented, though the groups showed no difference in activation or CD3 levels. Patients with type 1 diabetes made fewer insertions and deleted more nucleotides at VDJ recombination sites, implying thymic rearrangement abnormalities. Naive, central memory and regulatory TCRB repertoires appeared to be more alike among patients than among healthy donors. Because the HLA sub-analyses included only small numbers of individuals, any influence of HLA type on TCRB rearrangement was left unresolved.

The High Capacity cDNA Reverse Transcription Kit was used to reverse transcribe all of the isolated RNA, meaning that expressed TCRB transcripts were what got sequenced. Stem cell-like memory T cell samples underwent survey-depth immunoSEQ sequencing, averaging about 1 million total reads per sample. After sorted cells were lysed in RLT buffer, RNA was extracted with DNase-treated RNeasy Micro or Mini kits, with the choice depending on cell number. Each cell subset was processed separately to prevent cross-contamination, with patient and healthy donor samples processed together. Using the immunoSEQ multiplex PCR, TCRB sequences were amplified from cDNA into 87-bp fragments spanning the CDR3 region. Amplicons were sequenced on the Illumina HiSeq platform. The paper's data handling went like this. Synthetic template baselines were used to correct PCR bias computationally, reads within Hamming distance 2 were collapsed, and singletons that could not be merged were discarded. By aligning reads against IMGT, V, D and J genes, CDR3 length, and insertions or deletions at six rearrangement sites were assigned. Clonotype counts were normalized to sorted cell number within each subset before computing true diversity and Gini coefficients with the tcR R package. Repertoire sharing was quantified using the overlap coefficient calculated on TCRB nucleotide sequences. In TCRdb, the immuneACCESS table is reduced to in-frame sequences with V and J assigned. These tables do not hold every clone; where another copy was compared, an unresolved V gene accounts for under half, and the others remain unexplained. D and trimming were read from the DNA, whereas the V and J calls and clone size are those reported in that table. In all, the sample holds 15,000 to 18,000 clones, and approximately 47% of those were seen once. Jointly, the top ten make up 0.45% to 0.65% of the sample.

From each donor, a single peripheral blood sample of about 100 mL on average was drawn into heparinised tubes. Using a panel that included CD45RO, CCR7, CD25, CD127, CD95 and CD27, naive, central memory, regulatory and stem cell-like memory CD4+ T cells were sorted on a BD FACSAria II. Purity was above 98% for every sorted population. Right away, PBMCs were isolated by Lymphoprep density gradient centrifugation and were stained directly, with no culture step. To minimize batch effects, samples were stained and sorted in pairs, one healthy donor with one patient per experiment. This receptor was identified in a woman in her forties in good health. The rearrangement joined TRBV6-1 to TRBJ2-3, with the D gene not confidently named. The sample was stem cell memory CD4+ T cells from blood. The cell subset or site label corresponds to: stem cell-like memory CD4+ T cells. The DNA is TGTGCCAGCACGAAACGGGTAGATACGCAGTATTTT. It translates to CASTKRVDTQYF.